The T cell receptor beta chain described here comes from a study of identical twins (dated by TCRdb to about 2016). In the study overall: TCR alpha and beta repertoires from monozygotic twins, unrelated adults of various ages and cord blood were deep-sequenced to test whether fetal clonotypes persist. To rule out contamination, replicate twin experiments were performed at different times with different library preparation protocols.

Overall results and qualifications from the work: Abundant cord blood beta clonotypes had fewer insertions, young adult naive repertoires showed a similar but weaker trend, and memory repertoires showed no such trend. Out-of-frame TCR alpha sequences shared between twins showed an excess of low generation-probability sequences compared with coincidental sharing between unrelated individuals. The excess sharing between twins in beta out-of-frame sequences was weaker because fewer shared sequences reduced the signal-to-noise ratio. Recombination models systematically underestimated out-of-frame TCR alpha sharing in monozygotic twins but agreed with sharing between unrelated individuals. Invariant T cells such as MAIT and iNKT could partly confound zero-insertion analyses, although diverse VJ usage argued against such confounding for most clonotypes. Because the same donors could not be followed over many years, the conclusions depended on cross-sectional statistical analysis.

Libraries were constructed by 5' RACE. Sequencing relied on an Illumina HiSeq 2000. Template switching added a universal primer binding site, and the final cDNA carried a unique molecular identifier that allowed TCR cDNA molecules to be counted accurately. First-strand cDNA for TCR alpha and beta chains was synthesized from specific primers in the conserved constant-segment region. To control for contamination, every cDNA library carried two barcodes: a SMART-Mk sample barcode plus Illumina barcodes. Two successive PCR steps introduced TruSeq adapter sequences along with Illumina sample barcodes. The Illumina HiSeq platform was used with custom primers to sequence TCR alpha and beta cDNA libraries. From the authors' description of their analysis: Raw reads were processed with MiGEC to extract unique molecular identifiers, and MiXCR was used to determine CDR3 positions. For each individual, recombination models were inferred using an EM algorithm with the repgenHMM and IGoR tools. Shared clonotypes were analyzed with the tcR package in R, and sharing was normalized by the product of cloneset sizes. To study raw recombination without the effects of thymic and clonal selection, out-of-frame nonproductive sequences were analyzed. Clones were called with MiXCR by TCRdb after fastp trimmed the public reads at Q25, and only in-frame beta chains were retained. Merged by CDR3 protein, the rows form single entries marked with the most common genes and DNA. Here the V and J calls rest on TCRdb's processing, not on the authors' analysis. The sample records 400,000 to 600,000 distinct CDR3 sequences, approximately 20% of which are singletons. The ten largest clones add up to 0.48% of the sample.

About this clonotype: Its binding antigen is unknown. No clone much larger than this one lies a single base away; base qualities are absent.

Every donor in the study was a healthy Caucasian. Three pairs of female monozygotic twins, all aged roughly 18 to 30 years, made up the twin cohort. CD4+ and CD8+ T cell populations were isolated with positive isolation kits from Invitrogen. The germline V and J ends show losses of 6 bases and 10 bases respectively, and no gene match explains 11 bases of the junction. The CDR3 contains 13 residues, cysteine and phenylalanine counted. This entry keeps only the CDR3 DNA: 39 bases, framed from base 1. These same records also appear under a second study, on yellow fever vaccine responses in identical twins. As the second study states: The authors reported that the T cell response to vaccination in identical twins appeared partly convergent and partly personalized. In identical twins, the study followed T cell clones that responded to the vaccine with precision.

Recombination joined TRBV12-3 or TRBV12-4 with TRBJ1-2; 7 bases in between match TRBD1. The TCR originated in a woman aged 18 to 35 in good health. Sequencing used CD4+ T cells sorted from blood. The CDR3 protein is CASSQVGTALYTF. The nucleotide sequence is given as TGTGCCAGCAGCCAAGTTGGGACAGCACTCTACACCTTC.